What follows is one T cell receptor beta chain and its context. The repertoire was sequenced with immunoSEQ multiplex PCR; TCRdb's copy has only in-frame clones and lacks some. In the table there are around 45,000 clones, about 90% of which are singletons. The sample originates from a study of T cell changes during pregnancy in multiple sclerosis. Trimming shortened V by 0 bases and J by 4 bases, and 16 bases separated the two germline ends. This CDR3 has 16 amino acids. CDR1 is SGDLS and CDR2 is YYNGEE in the germline V gene. This receptor was taken from a female donor with multiple sclerosis, enrolled in a pregnancy study. The sequencing used CD4+ T cells from peripheral blood mononuclear cells, collected in the third trimester of pregnancy. The V and J genes are TRBV9 and TRBJ2-5; no definite D call. CDR3 DNA sequence: TGTGCCAGCAGCGTAGACCCCGGCGGTGGCGGAGAGACCCAGTACTTC. Amino acid sequence: CASSVDPGGGGETQYF.